These 12 T cell receptor beta chains were sequenced from one sample in a study of T cells in Graves' hyperthyroidism and ophthalmopathy. TCR beta CDR3 regions were amplified from RNA. The TCR CDR3 first-round RT-PCR relied on the HTBI primer set. Using its own MiXCR run on the multiplex PCR reads, TCRdb lists one record per CDR3 protein. The sample shows approximately 49,000 distinct CDR3 sequences, 45% to 65% of them seen only once. The specimen sequenced was peripheral blood or thyroid tissue (not recorded which). The receptor source for this set is a man aged 18 to 30 with Graves' hyperthyroidism.

The rearrangement links TRBV2 to TRBJ1-5, with 7 positions matching TRBD1. Trimming took 7 bases from V and 4 from J; bases not matched to a gene: 7. This CDR3 has 14 residues. Germline V gene data show CDR1 as SNHLY and CDR2 as FYNNEI. As DNA, the CDR3 is TGTGCCAGCACCATGACAGGGCATAATCAGCCCCAGCATTTT. Its protein is CASTMTGHNQPQHF.

The chain couples TRBV20-1 to TRBJ2-7; no clear D gene. V was pared by 0 bases and J by 6 bases, with 15 bases between. Germline assignment: CDR1 DFQATT and CDR2 SNEGSKA (reference sequence). The CDR3 is 14 amino acids. CDR3 nucleotide sequence: TGCAGTGCTAGAGATACTGGGCCTGAGGTCGAGCAGTACTTC. The encoded protein is CSARDTGPEVEQYF.

A word on this clonotype: Sequence at one end of the junction differs from germline and may be a read error. V and J are TRBV7-2 and TRBJ2-7; tentatively, D is TRBD2 (5 bases). The CDR3 contains 15 residues. Germline CDR1 SGHTA, CDR2 FQGNSA. CDR3 sequence (DNA): TGTGCCAGTAGCGCCCGGGCACTCAGCTCCTACGTGCAGTACTTC. Translating it yields CASSARALSSYVQYF. Supplemented by reference TRBV7-2 and TRBJ2-7, the full variable domain reads GAGVSQSPSNKVTEKGKDVELRCDPISGHTALYWYRQSLGQGLEFLIYFQGNSAPDKSGLPSDRFSAERTGGSVSTLTIQRTQQEDSAVYLCASSARALSSYVQYFGPGTRLTVT.

The chain has TRBV15 and TRBJ1-5, with a tentative D call TRBD1 (6 bases). This CDR3 contains 15 residues. Germline CDR1 and CDR2: LNHNV and YYDKDF (reference sequence). Trimming cost V 3 bases and J 3 bases, with 12 bases left between them. Here the CDR3 DNA reads TGTGCCACCAGCAGCGGGGGACACCACAATCAGCCCCAGCATTTT. Translation gives CATSSGGHHNQPQHF.

The CDR3 DNA is TGCAGCGGCCAGGTAGCGGACACTGAAGCTTTCTTT. Translated, it gives CSGQVADTEAFF. The chain carries TRBV29-1 and TRBJ1-1; D unresolved. The CDR3 runs 12 residues. Trimming left V 7 bases short and J 3 bases short, with 12 bases between. Germline V CDR1 and CDR2: SQVTM, ANQGSEA.

Many counts were recorded for this clonotype. CDR3 amino acids: CASSQRTSLGAQHF. CDR3 nucleotide sequence: TGCGCCAGCAGCCAGAGAACCAGCTTGGGAGCCCAGCATTTT. The chain links TRBV4-1 to TRBJ1-5; D gene uncertain. The CDR3 loop spans 14 amino acids. The V gene's germline CDR1 is MGHRA and CDR2 YSYEKL. The ends were cut back, 3 bases at V and 11 bases at J, with 17 bases in the middle.

On this clonotype: Its ends do not fully match the called genes, so a read error is possible. This sequence joins TRBV5-1 and TRBJ1-1; D gene unclear. Germline values: CDR1 SGHRS, CDR2 YFSETQ. The CDR3 covers 13 residues. For the CDR3, the DNA is TGCGCCGGCAGCTTGGACCTGAACACTGAAGCTTTCTTT. It translates to CAGSLDLNTEAFF.

The chain uses TRBV12-3 or TRBV12-4 and TRBJ1-2; no clear D gene. V shed 6 bases and J shed 7 bases, with 12 bases lying between them. The CDR3 sequence is 12 residues long. The CDR3 region has the DNA TGTGCCAGCAGGCTCGGATGGGGTGGCTACACCTTC. Protein: CASRLGWGGYTF.

This clonotype occurred many times. The chain carries TRBV12-3 or TRBV12-4 and TRBJ2-2, with 10 bases identical to TRBD1. Trimming cost V 6 bases and J 6 bases; bases outside gene matches: 4. The length of the CDR3 is 14 residues. The CDR3 nucleotides are TGTGCCAGCAGACTCGGGACAGGGGCCGGGGAGCTGTTTTTT. This encodes CASRLGTGAGELFF.

This clonotype has ten or more counts. The CDR3 nucleotides read TGTGCCAGCAGCTTACGGCGGGAGTACACCGGGGAGCTGTTTTTT. Translated: CASSLRREYTGELFF. The chain couples TRBV7-2 to TRBJ2-2; 7 bases are shared with TRBD2. The CDR3 consists of 15 residues. Germline loops: CDR1 SGHTA, CDR2 FQGNSA. Germline trimming cut 2 bases from V and 3 bases from J; bases unmatched to any gene: 3.

With respect to this clonotype: This sequence may be a read error, since a much larger clone differs from it by one base. The CDR3, as DNA: TGTGCCAGCCCACCAGGTTCGGGAAATCAGCCCCAGCATTTT. It yields the protein CASPPGSGNQPQHF. The rearrangement joins TRBV18 to TRBJ1-5, with D unresolved. This CDR3 region has 14 residues. CDR1 is KGHSH, CDR2 LQKENI, per germline.

This clonotype was observed a few times. The chain couples TRBV25-1 to TRBJ1-6; D perhaps matches TRBD1 (5 bases). The germline V gene encodes CDR1 MGHDK and CDR2 SYGVNS. Deletions cut 3 bases from V and 9 bases from J, with 15 bases between. CDR3 length: 15 residues. CDR3 nucleotide sequence: TGTGCCAGCAGTGACATGACAGCGCCAGGTTCACCCCTCCACTTT. It encodes CASSDMTAPGSPLHF.